The 22 T cell receptor beta chains reported below all come from one sample, sequenced in a study of blood T cell repertoires in COVID-19 (dated by TCRdb to the early 2020s). Library generation was performed with the immunoSEQ multiplex PCR assay. TCRdb retrieved this table from immuneACCESS and kept in-frame rearrangements only. Not all clones are present; in checked studies, unresolved V genes account for under half, and no reason is known for the remainder. The sample records 190,000 or so clones, about 81% of which are singletons. The biggest ten clones account for 10% to 15% of the sample. Sequencing was performed on peripheral blood. These receptors were taken from a woman older than 75 with COVID-19, enrolled during active disease.

The chain joins TRBV6-5 to TRBJ2-3, with D tentatively TRBD2 (7 bases). There are 14 residues in the CDR3. Trimming took off 7 bases at V and 6 bases at J, with 17 bases between the two ends. In germline, CDR1 is MNHEY, CDR2 SVGAGI. The CDR3 spells CASTRGGDRDTQYF. Written as DNA, the CDR3 is TGTGCCAGCACTCGCGGGGGCGATAGGGATACGCAGTATTTT.

The CDR3 region has the DNA TGTGCCAGCAGCGCCACAGGGACCTTTAATGAAAAACTGTTTTTT. Its protein product is CASSATGTFNEKLFF. This chain uses TRBV28 with TRBJ1-4, with D maybe TRBD1 (6 bases). Germline loops: CDR1 MDHEN, CDR2 SYDVKM. Trimming removed 6 bases from V and 4 bases from J, with 15 bases in between. The CDR3 spans 15 residues.

The genes are TRBV18 and TRBJ2-7; 8 nucleotides match TRBD1. J was trimmed by 0 bases and V by 3 bases; bases with no gene match: 10. There are 17 residues in the CDR3. Germline CDR1 and CDR2: KGHSH and LQKENI. The CDR3 sequence: CASSPRPGQVTSYEQYF. The CDR3 DNA sequence: TGTGCCAGCTCACCGCGTCCGGGACAGGTGACCTCCTACGAGCAGTACTTC.

This clone was detected only once. The DNA of the CDR3 is TGTGCCACCAGTGGAACACACGGGGGCTACACCTTC. This translates into CATSGTHGGYTF. The gene calls are TRBV24-1 and TRBJ1-2, with D unclear. The germline CDR1 and CDR2 sequences are KGHDR and SFDVKD. The CDR3 has 12 residues. Trimming left V 5 bases short and J 8 bases short, with 11 bases between.

This clone was counted at least ten times. Other DNA sequences from this sample encode an identical CDR3 as well. The chain is built from TRBV27 and TRBJ2-7; D perhaps matches TRBD1 (5 bases). Looked up from germline, CDR1 is MNHEY and CDR2 is SMNVEV (reference sequence). The length of the CDR3 is 14 residues. The ends were cut back, 4 bases at V and 1 base at J, with 11 bases in the middle. The chain's CDR3 is CASSYDSWSYEQYF. CDR3 bases: TGTGCCAGCAGTTACGACAGTTGGTCCTACGAGCAGTACTTC.

This clone was seen only once. The chain uses TRBV5-6 and TRBJ1-2; 7 nucleotides agree with TRBD1. CDR3 length equals 13 residues. Germline assignment: CDR1 SGHDT and CDR2 YYEEEE. The V gene end was trimmed by 0 bases and the J gene end by 9 bases; junction bases not matched to a gene: 5. The CDR3 sequence: CASSLGQGASYTF. CDR3 DNA: TGTGCCAGCAGCTTGGGACAGGGCGCGAGCTACACCTTC.

CDR3 in amino acids: CASSLSLGTDTQYF. The CDR3, as DNA: TGCGCCAGCAGCTTGTCACTAGGCACAGATACGCAGTATTTT. The gene calls are TRBV5-1 and TRBJ2-3; perhaps TRBD2 as D (5 bases). The CDR3 extends over 14 amino acids. Germline V gene lookup returns CDR1 SGHRS and CDR2 YFSETQ. V lost 1 base and J lost 1, with 7 bases in between.

This clone was seen a single time. The chain uses TRBV4-3 and TRBJ1-4; 7 nucleotides match TRBD1. Germline CDR1 reads LGHNA; CDR2 reads YSLEER. There are 14 residues in the CDR3. Trimming at V came to 2 bases and at J to 5 bases, leaving 2 bases not matched to a gene. The CDR3 region is CASSQSTGNEKLFF. CDR3 bases: TGCGCCAGCAGCCAATCGACAGGGAATGAAAAACTGTTTTTT.

The chain joins TRBV2 to TRBJ2-7; the D gene is possibly TRBD2 (6 bases). The CDR3 spans 14 residues. The V end was cut by 6 bases, the J end by 3 bases, with 15 bases between. In germline, CDR1 is SNHLY, CDR2 FYNNEI. The CDR3 bases are TGTGCCAGCAGCCTGTCGGGAGCCCTCTACGAGCAGTACTTC. It translates to CASSLSGALYEQYF.

The chain recombines TRBV5-6 with TRBJ2-2; a weak D match, TRBD1 (6 bases). V shed 1 base and J shed 1 base, with 11 bases lying between them. Germline V CDR1 and CDR2: SGHDT, YYEEEE. This CDR3 region has 16 residues. The CDR3 DNA sequence: TGTGCCAGCAGCTTGTATGCAGGGGTGAACACCGGGGAGCTGTTTTTT. This sequence encodes CASSLYAGVNTGELFF.

As regards this clone: One end of the junction fails to match germline, which may point to a read error. The chain employs TRBV29-1 and TRBJ1-5, with D unresolved. Germline assignment: CDR1 SQVTM and CDR2 ANQGSEA. The CDR3 loop spans 14 amino acids. Here the CDR3 reads CRVGGMKLSQPQHF. The CDR3 DNA follows: TGCAGGGTTGGAGGGATGAAGCTTAGTCAGCCCCAGCATTTT.

The chain is built from TRBV2 and TRBJ2-3, with 13 bases aligning to TRBD2. Trimming cost V 6 bases and J 6 bases; bases outside gene matches: 12. The CDR3 has 17 amino acids. Germline values: CDR1 SNHLY, CDR2 FYNNEI. The CDR3 protein is CASRGIPTSGGSDTQYF. CDR3 DNA: TGTGCCAGCAGGGGGATACCGACTAGCGGGGGGAGCGATACGCAGTATTTT.

The V call is TRBV6-5, the J call TRBJ2-5; possibly TRBD1 for D (6 bases). CDR3 length: 13 amino acids. Trimming left V 5 bases short and J 7 bases short, with 14 bases between. CDR1 is MNHEY and CDR2 is SVGAGI in the germline V gene. The CDR3 sequence: CASSNRDKGTQYF. The CDR3 bases are TGTGCCAGCAGTAACCGGGACAAGGGGACCCAGTACTTC.

The rearrangement links TRBV5-1 to TRBJ2-3; 8 nucleotides align to TRBD2. Per the germline V gene, CDR1 is SGHRS and CDR2 is YFSETQ. The CDR3 covers 15 residues. V lost 2 bases to trimming and J lost 4 bases; unmatched junction nucleotides: 6. The CDR3 DNA reads TGCGCCAGCAGCTTAACACTAGCGGCCCCAGATACGCAGTATTTT. Residues: CASSLTLAAPDTQYF.

J is TRBJ2-7 and V is TRBV6-5, with a tentative D call TRBD1 (5 bases). Trimming removed 6 bases from V and 2 bases from J, with 14 bases in between. This CDR3 region has 14 residues. The germline gives CDR1 MNHEY, CDR2 SVGAGI. The CDR3 sequence: CASRKGQGPYEQYF. In nucleotides, the CDR3 is TGTGCCAGCAGGAAGGGGCAGGGCCCCTACGAGCAGTACTTC.

This sequence joins TRBV3-1 (or the pseudogene TRBV3-2) and TRBJ2-7, with TRBD1 as a possible D gene (6 bases). V was trimmed by 3 bases and J by 3 bases, leaving 15 bases between them. Germline CDR1 reads LGHDT; CDR2 reads YNNKEL (reference sequence). This CDR3 spans 15 amino acids. In DNA form, the CDR3 reads TGTGCCAGCAGCCACAGCCGGGACACCGGCTACGAGCAGTACTTC. Encoded protein: CASSHSRDTGYEQYF.

The V and J genes are TRBV9 and TRBJ2-5, with D possibly matching TRBD1 (5 bases). Germline V gives CDR1 SGDLS, CDR2 YYNGEE. The CDR3 totals 15 residues. V was trimmed by 0 bases and J by 1 base, leaving 10 bases between them. The DNA for the CDR3 is TGTGCCAGCAGCGTAGGGGGCCAACCCCAAGAGACCCAGTACTTC. Translation: CASSVGGQPQETQYF. Drawing the rest from reference TRBV9 and TRBJ2-5, the complete variable domain is DSGVTQTPKHLITATGQRVTLRCSPRSGDLSVYWYQQSLDQGLQFLIQYYNGEERAKGNILERFSAQQFPDLHSELNLSSLELGDSALYFCASSVGGQPQETQYFGPGTRLLVL.

CDR3: CASRVPGRGGYTF. The CDR3 DNA follows: TGTGCCAGCAGGGTCCCGGGGAGAGGTGGCTACACCTTC. V usage is TRBV6-5 and J usage is TRBJ1-2; no firm D call. The CDR3 is made up of 13 amino acids. The germline V and J ends were trimmed by 6 bases and 7 bases, with 15 bases remaining between them. Germline V CDR1 and CDR2: MNHEY, SVGAGI.

For the CDR3, the DNA is TGTGCCAGCAGCTTGGGGTTGGGGGGTGTCGGGGAACCCCAGCATTTT. Its protein is CASSLGLGGVGEPQHF. The chain links TRBV5-5 to TRBJ1-5; possibly TRBD1 for D (5 bases). The germline V and J ends were trimmed by 0 bases and 10 bases, with 20 bases remaining between them. Germline CDR1 reads SGHKS; CDR2 reads YYEKEE (reference sequence). CDR3 length: 16 residues.

This chain links TRBV15 with TRBJ2-7; 9 bases agree with TRBD1. Germline V gene lookup returns CDR1 LNHNV and CDR2 YYDKDF (reference sequence). The length of the CDR3 is 18 residues. After removal of 0 bases from V and 4 bases from J, the junction contained 13 bases not matched to a gene. The CDR3 DNA reads TGTGCCACCAGCAGAGATAGTAGCGGACAGGGGCGGTTATACGAGCAGTACTTC. Amino acid sequence: CATSRDSSGQGRLYEQYF.

The chain uses TRBV29-1 and TRBJ1-5, with 9 bases that match TRBD1. The CDR3 consists of 13 residues. The trim removed 4 bases at V and 6 bases at J, leaving 4 bases unmatched. Germline CDR1 SQVTM, CDR2 ANQGSEA. The CDR3 protein is CSVGQGEGQPQHF. The CDR3 DNA follows: TGCAGCGTTGGACAGGGGGAAGGTCAGCCCCAGCATTTT.

This chain connects TRBV24-1 to TRBJ2-1, with a weak D call TRBD2 (6 bases). Germline CDR1 KGHDR, CDR2 SFDVKD. V lost 4 bases and J 6 bases, leaving 15 bases between the germline ends. The CDR3 has 15 amino acids. In nucleotides, the CDR3 is TGTGCCACCAGTGAAAGGAGGGTTTTACTCAATGAGCAGTTCTTC. This codes for CATSERRVLLNEQFF.